The next 7 T cell receptor beta chains were all read from a single sample in a study of T cell responses to AZD1222 COVID-19 vaccine (dated by TCRdb to the early 2020s). The library was generated by the immunoSEQ multiplex PCR assay. In TCRdb, the immuneACCESS table is reduced to in-frame sequences with V and J assigned. These tables do not hold every clone; where another copy was compared, an unresolved V gene accounts for under half, and the others remain unexplained. The sample table lists about 68,000 clones, about nine tenths of them with a count of one. In total, the top ten clones hold roughly 8% of the sample. Sample time point, as interpreted from the label and publication: baseline before first vaccination. The sequencing here drew on peripheral blood, taken on day 0 of AZD1222 vaccination. The receptors originated from an adult in good health.

The chain carries TRBV27 and TRBJ1-6; 7 bases match TRBD1. Unmatched junction bases numbered 6, after V lost 5 bases and J lost 5 bases. CDR3 length: 15 residues. The germline gives CDR1 MNHEY, CDR2 SMNVEV (reference sequence). As DNA, the CDR3 is TGTGCCAGCAGTATCCGGACAGGCCATAATTCACCCCTCCACTTT. Its translation is CASSIRTGHNSPLHF.

The J gene is TRBJ2-7, the V gene TRBV11-2, with D hard to call. Germline CDR1 SGHAT, CDR2 FQNNGV. Trimming removed 3 bases at V and 1 base at J, with 4 bases between. The CDR3 covers 12 residues. The CDR3 DNA is TGTGCCAGCAGCTTTGAGTCCTACGAGCAGTACTTC. Amino acids: CASSFESYEQYF.

The genes are TRBV28 and TRBJ1-2, with D possibly TRBD1 on 5 matching bases. CDR1 MDHEN and CDR2 SYDVKM come from the germline V gene. The CDR3 has 12 amino acids. V shed 8 bases and J shed 5 bases, with 12 bases lying between them. The CDR3 spells CASRTPGYGYTF. The CDR3 nucleotides read TGTGCCAGCCGGACACCCGGGTATGGCTACACCTTC.

V is TRBV3-1 (or the pseudogene TRBV3-2) and J is TRBJ1-2, with D unresolved. Germline CDR1 reads LGHDT; CDR2 reads YNNKEL (reference sequence). This CDR3 has 15 amino acids. The V and J ends lost 1 base and 1 base respectively, with 10 bases between them. CDR3 DNA sequence: TGTGCCAGCAGCCAAGGGGGTTTCCTTAACTATGGCTACACCTTC. As protein: CASSQGGFLNYGYTF.

The chain couples TRBV7-3 to TRBJ2-2; TRBD2 matches at 9 bases. The germline gives CDR1 SGHTA, CDR2 FQGTGA. Trimming at V came to 1 base and at J to 6 bases, leaving 6 bases not matched to a gene. This CDR3 has 16 amino acids. The CDR3 protein is CASSLIGTSSAGELFF. The DNA for the CDR3 is TGTGCCAGCAGCTTAATAGGGACTAGCTCGGCCGGGGAGCTGTTTTTT.

The chain carries TRBV2 and TRBJ2-7, with 8 bases matching TRBD1. Losses at the gene ends were 3 bases for V and 3 bases for J; bases not matched to a gene: 4. The CDR3 length is 14 residues. The germline CDR1 and CDR2 sequences are SNHLY and FYNNEI. CDR3 nucleotide sequence: TGTGCCAGCAGTGACCAGGGGGCGAGCTACGAGCAGTACTTC. Its translation is CASSDQGASYEQYF.

The V call is TRBV29-1, the J call TRBJ1-1, with D perhaps matching TRBD1 (5 bases). This CDR3 contains 11 residues. Trimming stripped 4 bases from V and 4 bases from J, with 7 bases between. The germline gives CDR1 SQVTM, CDR2 ANQGSEA. The CDR3 region has the DNA TGCAGCGTTGGGACACCCACTGAAGCTTTCTTT. Translation gives CSVGTPTEAFF.